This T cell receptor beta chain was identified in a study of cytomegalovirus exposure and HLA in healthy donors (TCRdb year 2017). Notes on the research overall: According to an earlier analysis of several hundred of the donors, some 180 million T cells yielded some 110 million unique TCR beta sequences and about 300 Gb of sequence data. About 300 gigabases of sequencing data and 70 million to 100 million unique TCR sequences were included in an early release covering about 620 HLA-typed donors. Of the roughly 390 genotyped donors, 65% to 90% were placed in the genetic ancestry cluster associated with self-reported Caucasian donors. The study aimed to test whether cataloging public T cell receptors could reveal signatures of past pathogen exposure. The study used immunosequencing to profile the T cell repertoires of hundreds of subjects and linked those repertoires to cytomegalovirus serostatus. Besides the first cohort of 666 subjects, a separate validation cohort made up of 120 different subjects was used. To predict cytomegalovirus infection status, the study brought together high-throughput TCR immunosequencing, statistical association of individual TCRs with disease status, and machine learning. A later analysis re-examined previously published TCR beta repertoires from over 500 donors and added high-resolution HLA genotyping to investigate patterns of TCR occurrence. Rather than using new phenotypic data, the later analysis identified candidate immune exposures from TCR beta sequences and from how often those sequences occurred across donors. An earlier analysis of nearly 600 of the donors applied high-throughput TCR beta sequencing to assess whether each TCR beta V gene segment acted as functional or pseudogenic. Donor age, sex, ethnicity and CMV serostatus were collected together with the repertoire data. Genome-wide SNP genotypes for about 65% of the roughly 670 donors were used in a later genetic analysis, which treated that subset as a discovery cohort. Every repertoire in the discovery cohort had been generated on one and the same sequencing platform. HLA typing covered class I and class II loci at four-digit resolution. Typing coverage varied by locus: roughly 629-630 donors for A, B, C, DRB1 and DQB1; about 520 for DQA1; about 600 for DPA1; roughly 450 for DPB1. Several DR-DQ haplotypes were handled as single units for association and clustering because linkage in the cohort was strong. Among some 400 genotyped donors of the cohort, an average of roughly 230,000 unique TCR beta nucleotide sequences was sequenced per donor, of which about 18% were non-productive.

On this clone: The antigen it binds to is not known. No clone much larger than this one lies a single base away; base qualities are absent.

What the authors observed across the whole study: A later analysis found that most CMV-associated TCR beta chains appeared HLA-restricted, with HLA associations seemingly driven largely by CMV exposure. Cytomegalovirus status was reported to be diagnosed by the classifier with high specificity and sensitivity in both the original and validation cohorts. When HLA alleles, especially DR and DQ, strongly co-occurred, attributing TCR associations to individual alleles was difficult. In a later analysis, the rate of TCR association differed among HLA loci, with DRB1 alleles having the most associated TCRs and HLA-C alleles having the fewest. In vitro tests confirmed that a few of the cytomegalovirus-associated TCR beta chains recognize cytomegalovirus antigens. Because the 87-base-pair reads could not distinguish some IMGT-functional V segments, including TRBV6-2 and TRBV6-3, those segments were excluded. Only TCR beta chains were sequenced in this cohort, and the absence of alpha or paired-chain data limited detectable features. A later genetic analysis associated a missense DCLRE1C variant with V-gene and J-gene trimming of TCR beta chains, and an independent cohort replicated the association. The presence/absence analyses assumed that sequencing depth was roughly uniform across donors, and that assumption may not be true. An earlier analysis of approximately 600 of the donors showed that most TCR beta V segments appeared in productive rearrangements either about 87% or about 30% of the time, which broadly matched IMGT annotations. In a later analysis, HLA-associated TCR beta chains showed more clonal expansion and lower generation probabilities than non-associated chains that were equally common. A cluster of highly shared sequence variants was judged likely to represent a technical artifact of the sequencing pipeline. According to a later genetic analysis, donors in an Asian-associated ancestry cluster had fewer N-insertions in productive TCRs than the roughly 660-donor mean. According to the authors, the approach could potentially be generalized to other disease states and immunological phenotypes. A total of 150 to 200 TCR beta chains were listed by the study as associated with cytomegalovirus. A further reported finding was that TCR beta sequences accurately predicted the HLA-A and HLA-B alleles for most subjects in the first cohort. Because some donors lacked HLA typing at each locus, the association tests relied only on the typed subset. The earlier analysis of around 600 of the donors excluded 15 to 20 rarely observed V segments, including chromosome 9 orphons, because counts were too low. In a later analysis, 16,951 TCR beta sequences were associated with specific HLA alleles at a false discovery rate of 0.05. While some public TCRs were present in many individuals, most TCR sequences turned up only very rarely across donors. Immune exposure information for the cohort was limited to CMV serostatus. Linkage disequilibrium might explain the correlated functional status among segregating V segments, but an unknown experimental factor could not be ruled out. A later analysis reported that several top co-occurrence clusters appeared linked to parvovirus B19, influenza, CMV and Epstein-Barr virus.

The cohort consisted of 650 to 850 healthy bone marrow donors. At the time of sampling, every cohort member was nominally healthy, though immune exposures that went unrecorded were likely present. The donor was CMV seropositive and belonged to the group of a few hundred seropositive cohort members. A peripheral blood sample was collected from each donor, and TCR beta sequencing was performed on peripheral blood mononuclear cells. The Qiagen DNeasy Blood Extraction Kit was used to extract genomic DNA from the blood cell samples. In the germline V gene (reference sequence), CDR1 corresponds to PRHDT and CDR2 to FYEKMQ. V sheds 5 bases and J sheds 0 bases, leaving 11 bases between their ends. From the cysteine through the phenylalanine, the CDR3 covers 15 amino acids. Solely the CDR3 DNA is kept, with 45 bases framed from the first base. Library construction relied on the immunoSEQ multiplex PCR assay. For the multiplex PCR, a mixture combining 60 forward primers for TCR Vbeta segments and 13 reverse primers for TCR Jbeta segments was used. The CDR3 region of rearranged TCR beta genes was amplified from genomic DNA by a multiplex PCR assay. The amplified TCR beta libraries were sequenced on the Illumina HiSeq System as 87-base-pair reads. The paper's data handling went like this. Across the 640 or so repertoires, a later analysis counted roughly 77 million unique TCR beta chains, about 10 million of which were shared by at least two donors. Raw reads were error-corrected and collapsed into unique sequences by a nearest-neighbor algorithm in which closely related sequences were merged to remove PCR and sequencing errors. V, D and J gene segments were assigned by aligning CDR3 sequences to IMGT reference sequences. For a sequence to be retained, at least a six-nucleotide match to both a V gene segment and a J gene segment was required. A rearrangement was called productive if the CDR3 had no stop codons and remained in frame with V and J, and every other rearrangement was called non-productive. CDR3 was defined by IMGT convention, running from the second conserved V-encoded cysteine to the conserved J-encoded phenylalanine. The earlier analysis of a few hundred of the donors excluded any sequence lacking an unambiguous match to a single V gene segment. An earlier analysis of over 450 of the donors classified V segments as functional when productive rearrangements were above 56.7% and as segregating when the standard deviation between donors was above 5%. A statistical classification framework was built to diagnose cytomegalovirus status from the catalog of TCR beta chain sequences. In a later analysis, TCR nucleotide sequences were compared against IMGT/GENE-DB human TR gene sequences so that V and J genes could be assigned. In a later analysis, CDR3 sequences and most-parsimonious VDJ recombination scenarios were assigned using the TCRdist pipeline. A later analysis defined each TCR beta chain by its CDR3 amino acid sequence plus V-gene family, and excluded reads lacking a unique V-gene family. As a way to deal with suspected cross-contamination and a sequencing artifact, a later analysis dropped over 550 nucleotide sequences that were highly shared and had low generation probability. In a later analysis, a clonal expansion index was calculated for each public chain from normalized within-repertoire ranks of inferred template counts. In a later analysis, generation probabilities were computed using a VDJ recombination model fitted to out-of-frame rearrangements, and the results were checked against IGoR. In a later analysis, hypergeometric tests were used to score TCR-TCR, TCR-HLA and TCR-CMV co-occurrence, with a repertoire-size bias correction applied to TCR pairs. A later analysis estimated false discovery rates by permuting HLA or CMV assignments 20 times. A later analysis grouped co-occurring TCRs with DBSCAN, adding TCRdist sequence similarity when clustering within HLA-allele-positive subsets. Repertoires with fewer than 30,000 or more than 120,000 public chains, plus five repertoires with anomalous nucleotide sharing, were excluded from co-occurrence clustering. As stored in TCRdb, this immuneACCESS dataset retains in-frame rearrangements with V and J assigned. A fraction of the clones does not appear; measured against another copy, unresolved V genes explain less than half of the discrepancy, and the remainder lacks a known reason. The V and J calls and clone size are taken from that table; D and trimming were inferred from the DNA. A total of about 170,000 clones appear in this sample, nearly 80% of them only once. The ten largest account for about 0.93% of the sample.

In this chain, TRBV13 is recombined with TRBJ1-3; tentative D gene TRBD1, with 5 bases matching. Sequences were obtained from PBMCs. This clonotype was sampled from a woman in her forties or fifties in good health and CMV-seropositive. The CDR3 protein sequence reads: CASSGGTGSGNTIYF. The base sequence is TGTGCCAGCAGCGGCGGGACCGGCTCTGGAAACACCATATATTTT.